Below, one T cell receptor beta chain is given with its context. Its antigen target is currently unknown. Qualities for individual bases were not recorded, and no much larger clone is one base off. Library generation was performed with the immunoSEQ multiplex PCR assay. For the multiplex PCR, a mixture combining 60 forward primers for TCR Vbeta segments and 13 reverse primers for TCR Jbeta segments was used. Amplification of the CDR3 region of rearranged TCR beta genes was performed with a multiplex PCR assay on genomic DNA. On the Illumina HiSeq System, the amplified TCR beta libraries were sequenced as 87-base-pair reads. Processing in the source paper ran as follows. A later analysis tallied tens of millions of unique TCR beta chains across the 640 or so repertoires, and 10 million to 11 million of those chains were shared by two or more donors. Raw reads were error-corrected and collapsed into unique sequences by a nearest-neighbor algorithm in which closely related sequences were merged to remove PCR and sequencing errors. Alignment of CDR3 sequences to IMGT reference sequences was used to assign V, D and J gene segments. For a sequence to be retained, a match of at least six nucleotides to both a V gene segment and a J gene segment was required. Rearrangements were classified as productive when the CDR3 lacked stop codons and remained in frame with V and J, and all other rearrangements were classified as non-productive. CDR3 was defined according to IMGT convention as the region running from the second conserved V-encoded cysteine to the conserved J-encoded phenylalanine. Sequences without an unambiguous match to a single V gene segment were excluded from the earlier analysis of approximately 600 of the donors. In an earlier analysis of some 590 of the donors, a V segment was called functional when productive rearrangements were above 56.7%, and segregating when the standard deviation between donors exceeded 5%. A statistical classification framework was built for diagnosing cytomegalovirus status from the catalog of TCR beta chain sequences. A later analysis assigned V and J genes by comparing TCR nucleotide sequences with IMGT/GENE-DB human TR gene sequences. In a later analysis, CDR3 sequences and most-parsimonious VDJ recombination scenarios were assigned using the TCRdist pipeline. A later analysis defined each TCR beta chain by its CDR3 amino acid sequence plus V-gene family, and excluded reads lacking a unique V-gene family. A later analysis removed 550 to 700 highly shared, low-generation-probability nucleotide sequences to deal with suspected cross-contamination and a sequencing artifact. A later analysis calculated a clonal expansion index for each public chain from normalized within-repertoire ranks of inferred template counts. In a later analysis, generation probabilities were computed using a VDJ recombination model fitted to out-of-frame rearrangements, and the results were checked against IGoR. In a later analysis, hypergeometric tests were used to score TCR-TCR, TCR-HLA and TCR-CMV co-occurrence, with a repertoire-size bias correction applied to TCR pairs. To estimate false discovery rates, a later analysis permuted the HLA or CMV assignments 20 times. In a later analysis, co-occurring TCRs were grouped using DBSCAN, with TCRdist sequence similarity added in when clustering inside HLA-allele-positive subsets. For co-occurrence clustering, repertoires with fewer than 30,000 or more than 120,000 public chains were excluded, along with several repertoires with anomalous nucleotide sharing. The table was pulled from immuneACCESS by TCRdb, which kept in-frame rearrangements only. Such tables lose some clones; where checked, under half of the loss comes from unresolved V genes, and the rest has no known cause. V and J calls plus clone size are reproduced from that table; the DNA served to infer D and trimming. This sample holds around 100,000 clones; 80% to 90% were observed only once. The ten largest clones represent roughly 5.3% of the sample.

The data belong to a study of cytomegalovirus exposure and HLA in healthy donors (dated by TCRdb to 2016 to 2017). For the wider study: An earlier analysis of roughly 570 of the donors reported approximately 300 Gb of sequence data and around 110 million unique TCR beta sequences obtained from around 180 million T cells. About 280 gigabases of sequencing data and roughly 90 million unique TCR sequences were included in an early release covering around 650 HLA-typed donors. Of the roughly 400 genotyped donors, over 65% fell in the genetic ancestry cluster associated with self-reported Caucasian donors. The aim of the study was to test whether cataloging public T cell receptors could identify signatures of past pathogen exposure. The study profiled the T cell repertoires of hundreds of subjects by immunosequencing and related them to cytomegalovirus serostatus. Along with the roughly 670-subject first cohort, a separate validation cohort of approximately 110 different subjects was used. To predict cytomegalovirus infection status, the study brought together high-throughput TCR immunosequencing, statistical association of individual TCRs with disease status, and machine learning. A later analysis re-examined previously published TCR beta repertoires from just over 650 donors and added high-resolution HLA genotyping to investigate patterns of TCR occurrence. In the later analysis, no new phenotypic data were used to find candidate immune exposures; instead, reliance was placed on TCR beta sequences and their occurrence across donors. An earlier analysis of several hundred of the donors applied high-throughput TCR beta sequencing to assess whether each TCR beta V gene segment acted as functional or pseudogenic. Donor age, sex, ethnicity and CMV serostatus were compiled together with the repertoire data. In a later genetic analysis, genome-wide SNP genotypes for about three fifths of the roughly 670 donors were used, and that subset was treated as a discovery cohort. All discovery cohort repertoires had been generated using a single sequencing platform. HLA typing included class I and class II loci at four-digit resolution. Typing coverage differed by locus: A, B, C, DRB1 and DQB1 were typed in about 629-640 donors, DQA1 in about 500, DPA1 in some 570, and DPB1 in around 440. Because of strong linkage in the cohort, roughly five DR-DQ haplotypes were treated as single units for association and clustering. Across about 370 genotyped donors of the cohort, an average of about 240,000 unique TCR beta nucleotide sequences per donor were sequenced, and approximately 17% of those sequences were non-productive.

The cohort was made up of under 800 healthy bone marrow donors. Cohort members were all nominally healthy when sampled, although unrecorded immune exposures were likely present. The donor tested CMV seropositive and was one of the 289 seropositive cohort members. Every donor gave a peripheral blood sample, and the peripheral blood mononuclear cells from that sample were used for TCR beta sequencing. Genomic DNA was extracted from the blood cell samples with the Qiagen DNeasy Blood Extraction Kit. Study-wide conclusions, independent of this receptor: Because counts were too low, 15 or so rarely observed V segments, including chromosome 9 orphons, were excluded from the earlier analysis of 587 of the donors. An association between a missense DCLRE1C variant and V-gene and J-gene trimming of TCR beta chains was found in a later genetic analysis and replicated in an independent cohort. Because HLA typing was unavailable for some donors at each locus, only the typed subset was used in association tests. The cohort was sequenced for TCR beta chains only, and without alpha or paired-chain data the features that could be detected were limited. In vitro tests confirmed that a few of the cytomegalovirus-associated TCR beta chains recognize cytomegalovirus antigens. Most TCR sequences were observed very rarely across donors, whereas some public TCRs were present in many individuals. The study listed 164 TCR beta chains as associated with cytomegalovirus. The classifier was reported to diagnose cytomegalovirus status with high specificity and sensitivity in both the original and validation cohorts. In a later analysis, HLA-associated TCR beta chains were found to be more clonally expanded and to have lower generation probabilities than equally common non-associated chains. Broadly in line with IMGT annotations, most TCR beta V segments showed up in productive rearrangements about 90% or about 30% of the time in an earlier analysis of a few hundred of the donors. In a later analysis, 15,000 to 20,000 TCR beta sequences were associated with specific HLA alleles at a false discovery rate of 0.05. When HLA alleles, especially DR and DQ, strongly co-occurred, TCR associations were difficult to assign to individual alleles. According to a later analysis, most CMV-associated TCR beta chains appeared to be HLA-restricted, and the HLA associations seemed to be driven largely by CMV exposure. Linkage disequilibrium might explain the correlated functional status among segregating V segments, but an unknown experimental factor could not be excluded. In a later analysis, TCR association rates were found to vary across HLA loci, with the most associated TCRs seen for DRB1 alleles and the fewest for HLA-C alleles. A group of highly shared sequence variants was considered likely to be a technical artifact of the sequencing pipeline. A further reported finding was that TCR beta sequences accurately predicted the HLA-A and HLA-B alleles for most subjects in the first cohort. CMV serostatus was the only immune exposure information available for the cohort. Several of the top co-occurrence clusters appeared to be linked to parvovirus B19, influenza, CMV and Epstein-Barr virus, according to a later analysis. Presence/absence analyses assumed roughly uniform sequencing depth across donors, an assumption that may not hold. The authors suggested that the approach could potentially be generalized to other disease states and immunological phenotypes. In a later genetic analysis, fewer N-insertions in productive TCRs were reported among donors in an Asian-associated ancestry cluster than the roughly 700-donor mean.

Sequenced: PBMCs. This clonotype was obtained from a woman under 30 in good health and CMV-seropositive.

CDR3 loop: CAWRDGTGRTWGAEAFF. The nucleotide sequence reads as follows: TGTGCCTGGAGGGATGGGACAGGGCGAACGTGGGGCGCTGAAGCTTTCTTT. Here the chain combines TRBV30 and TRBJ1-1; 9 bases in between match TRBD1. The CDR3 measures 17 amino acids from cysteine to phenylalanine. Of the read, only the CDR3 DNA is kept; its 51 bases are in frame from base 1. Clipping removes 3 bases from V and 6 bases from J, with 17 as the unmatched junction base count. CDR1 and CDR2 (GTSNPN, SVGIG) derive from the germline V gene (reference sequence). Extended through the reference TRBV30 and TRBJ1-1 proteins, this CDR3 yields the full variable domain: SQTIHQWPATLVQPVGSPLSLECTVEGTSNPNLYWYRQAAGRGLQLLFYSVGIGQISSEVPQNLSASRPQDRQFILSSKKLLLSDSGFYLCAWRDGTGRTWGAEAFFGQGTRLTVV.